This record looks at one T cell receptor beta chain sequence and its context. The target antigen is unknown. These data originate in a study of shared clonotypes between healthy human individuals. General study points: Rarefaction analysis demonstrated incomplete sorted-subset sequencing notwithstanding large depth. Relative to their counterparts shared across all four donors, non-shared clonotypes exhibited diminished generation probabilities. Sample collection involved blood only; tissue repertoires are likely different.

From germline, CDR1 is MNHEY and CDR2 SMNVEV (reference sequence). This CDR3 comprises 12 residues. The germline V and J ends were trimmed by 3 bases and 9 bases, with 11 bases remaining between them. Sorted-subset replicate PCR reactions were performed with around 200 ng DNA, corresponding to tens of thousands of T cell genomes. Libraries were prepared by immunoSEQ multiplex PCR; TCRdb keeps only in-frame clonotypes and omits some of them. The sample gives around 690,000 clones, about 90% of which show up once; 30% to 40% is in the top ten. The clonotype was recovered from a man aged 18-30 years in good health. Some clones in this sample may be carry-over from other donors' samples. This chain links TRBV27 with TRBJ2-5; D is tentatively TRBD1 or TRBD2 (5 bases each). The sample taken for sequencing was memory CD8+ T cells from PBMCs. The sample's subset: CD45RO+ cells pooled with CCR7-negative TemRA cells. This CDR3 reads CASSFVGAAQYF. In nucleotides, the CDR3 is TGTGCCAGCAGTTTCGTCGGGGCGGCCCAGTACTTC.